This TCR beta chain was obtained from a study of human T cells and chemical hapten exposure. Study-wide results and caveats: With regard to DPC sensitization, TCRs above 1 in 1000 frequency did not change.

Time point here: patch test 1, 2 weeks after DPC sensitization. The sample's treatment: therapeutic diphenylcyclopropenone sensitization with weekly scalp DPC. Researchers sampled blood before each patch test went on. The donor pool consisted of alopecia patients aged 18 to 70 years, considered suitable for DPC. This clonotype was counted many times. Its antigen is still unknown. MiXCR was run by TCRdb on the RACE reads, yielding one entry per CDR3 protein. The table shows approximately 80,000 distinct CDR3 sequences, with roughly 7.2% occurring only once. CDR3 length: 15 amino acids. J was trimmed by 1 base and V by 3 bases; bases with no gene match: 0. The germline V gene has CDR1 MRHNA and CDR2 SNTAGT.

Sequenced here: whole blood, sampled in connection with sensitization to the hapten diphenylcyclopropenone (DPC). This TCR derives from a woman younger than 45 with alopecia areata. Some clones in this sample may be carry-over from other donors' samples. V and J are TRBV6-4 and TRBJ2-3; 11 positions match TRBD2. The CDR3, as DNA: TGTGCCAGCAGTGAGACTAGCGGGGGCACAGATACGCAGTATTTT. This encodes CASSETSGGTDTQYF.